This T cell receptor beta chain appears in the sequencing data of a study of T cell repertoires in ileal Crohn's disease. General study results and limits: Mucosal expansions were suggested to be mainly CD8 T cells.

About this clone: Its target is unknown.

Included were adult ileal or ileocolonic Crohn's patients indicated for ileocolonic resection. The CDR3 extends over 14 amino acids. From germline, CDR1 is LNHDA and CDR2 SQIVND (reference sequence). The V gene lost 7 bases and the J gene lost 0 bases, with 13 bases spanning the gap. The protocol was immunoSEQ multiplex PCR, while the TCRdb copy is restricted to in-frame clones and leaves out a portion. The sample lists approximately 13,000 clones; around 84% were seen once. V gene TRBV19 combines with J gene TRBJ2-7; D is possibly TRBD1 (6 bases). Sequenced: ileal tissue. The sequence derives from an adult with Crohn's disease. CDR3 protein: CASTPRDNSYEQYF. DNA of the CDR3: TGTGCCAGTACGCCCCGGGACAACTCCTACGAGCAGTACTTC.